The present T cell receptor beta chain was sequenced within a study of T-cell reconstitution after alpha-beta-depleted transplantation in children. Broader study findings: A year post-transplant, T-cell counts and diversity derived mostly from newly produced T cells. Elevated TCRbeta diversity at day 60 was traced, in some patients, to surviving recipient T cells and thymic progenitors.

Unique molecular identifiers featured in how the TCRbeta library was prepared. TCRdb used MiXCR to reprocess the PCR reads, holding one entry per CDR3 protein. The sample lists 500,000 to 650,000 distinct CDR3 sequences, over 10% seen once, with roughly 2.3% in the top ten. Between the trimmed V and J ends, which lost 0 bases and 2 bases, there was a span of 11 bases. Germline V CDR1 and CDR2: MNHEY, SVGAGI. The CDR3 runs 15 residues. Worth noting for this clonotype: What it binds is not known.

The sequences come from PBMCs, mostly from graft donor cells, collected 360 days after TCRalphabeta/CD19-depleted stem cell transplant. The rearrangement links TRBV6-5 to TRBJ2-7; a possible D gene is TRBD2 (5 bases). The TCR sequence derives from a male patient younger than 18 who had a stem cell transplant for acute myeloid leukemia, so the T cells may come from the graft donor. As DNA, the CDR3 is TGTGCCAGCAGTTACTCTTTGGACTCTGCCTACGAGCAGTACTTC. Residues: CASSYSLDSAYEQYF.